What follows is one T cell receptor (beta chain) and its context. Antigen: not known. This specimen comes from a study of T cell responses to AZD1222 COVID-19 vaccine. Study findings and constraints: White British donors predominated, females outnumbered males, and clonal diversity was possibly underestimated.

Sequencing used immunoSEQ multiplex PCR; TCRdb keeps in-frame clones, though not all of them. The sample contains around 110,000 clones, around 92% of which appear only once. V lost 3 bases and J 4 bases, leaving 7 bases between the germline ends. Germline values: CDR1 SGHVS, CDR2 FQNEAQ. The CDR3 sequence is 13 residues long. The V call is TRBV7-8, the J call TRBJ2-1; D remains unclear. Sequenced here: peripheral blood, sampled 28 days after the second AZD1222 dose. This sequence originates from an adult who received the AZD1222 COVID-19 vaccine. CDR3: CASSLDRYNEQFF. CDR3 coding DNA: TGTGCCAGCAGCTTGGACCGGTACAATGAGCAGTTCTTC.